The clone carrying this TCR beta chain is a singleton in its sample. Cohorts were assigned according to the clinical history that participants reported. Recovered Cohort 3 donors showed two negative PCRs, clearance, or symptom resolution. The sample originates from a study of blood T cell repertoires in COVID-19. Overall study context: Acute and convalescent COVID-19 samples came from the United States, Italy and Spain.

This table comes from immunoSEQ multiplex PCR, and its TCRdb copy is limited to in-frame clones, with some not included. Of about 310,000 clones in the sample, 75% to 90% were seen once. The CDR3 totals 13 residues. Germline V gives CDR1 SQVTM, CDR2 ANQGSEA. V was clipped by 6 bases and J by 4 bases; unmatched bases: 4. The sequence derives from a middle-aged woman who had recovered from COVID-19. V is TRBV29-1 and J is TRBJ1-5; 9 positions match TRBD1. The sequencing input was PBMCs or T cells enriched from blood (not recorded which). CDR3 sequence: CSVGTGLNQPQHF. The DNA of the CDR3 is TGCAGCGTGGGGACAGGGTTGAATCAGCCCCAGCATTTT.